One sample yielded the 19 T cell receptor beta chains listed below, sequenced in a study of T cell clonality in common variable immunodeficiency. Profiling relied on immunoSEQ multiplex PCR, and the TCRdb table lists in-frame clones only, not all of them. The sample has some 54,000 clones, none seen only once. Specimen: peripheral blood mononuclear cells. These receptors were collected from a person aged 18 to 70 in good health.

Points on this clone: The observed sequence ends 3 residues before the CDR3 terminus, with the missing tail filled in from the germline J gene. The chain has TRBV2 and TRBJ1-5, with 7 bases identical to TRBD1. With V trimmed by 7 bases and J by 3 bases, 12 bases remained unmatched. CDR3 length: 16 amino acids. CDR1 is SNHLY and CDR2 is FYNNEI in the germline V gene. The CDR3 DNA, read in part, is TGTGCCAGCACCACCAGGGGACAGATGATCAATCAGCCC. It specifies CASTTRGQMINQP. The whole CDR3 protein is CASTTRGQMINQPQHF.

The table lists this clone with many counts. Coverage ceases 3 residues before the CDR3 finishes, and the germline J gene fills in the end. The chain couples TRBV20-1 to TRBJ2-7; TRBD1 aligns across 9 bases. Germline CDR1 and CDR2: DFQATT and SNEGSKA (reference sequence). CDR3 size: 16 residues. V trimming: 0 bases; J trimming: 3 bases; junction bases outside the gene matches: 9. The CDR3 bases that were read are TGCAGTGCTAGAGATGTTTTGGGGACAGGGTTCTACGAG. Protein product: CSARDVLGTGFYE. The complete CDR3 sequence is CSARDVLGTGFYEQYF.

This clone was picked up many times. With the read ending 3 residues before the CDR3 end, the germline J gene is used to fill in that end. This chain links TRBV20-1 with TRBJ2-1; the match to TRBD2 covers 9 bases. The germline V gene has CDR1 DFQATT and CDR2 SNEGSKA (reference sequence). J was trimmed by 2 bases and V by 6 bases; bases with no gene match: 8. The CDR3 contains 15 residues. CDR3 DNA (partial): TGCAGTGCGAAACCGACTAGCGGAGCCTACAATGAG. Protein product: CSAKPTSGAYNE. The entire CDR3 protein is CSAKPTSGAYNEQFF.

This clone has ten or more counts. The read halts 3 residues ahead of the CDR3 end, with the missing end drawn from the germline J gene. This chain uses TRBV29-1 with TRBJ2-5, with 7 bases fitting TRBD1. Germline CDR1 reads SQVTM; CDR2 reads ANQGSEA. This CDR3 comprises 14 residues. Unmatched junction bases numbered 9, after V lost 6 bases and J lost 2 bases. Incomplete CDR3 DNA: TGCAGCGTAGACCTGGGACAGCTACAAGAGACC. Translated: CSVDLGQLQET. The complete CDR3 protein is CSVDLGQLQETQYF.

This clone was seen ten or more times. The read stops 3 residues short of the end of the CDR3; the missing end is completed from the germline J gene. The rearrangement uses TRBV30 and TRBJ1-1, with D possibly being TRBD1 (6 bases). This CDR3 comprises 14 residues. Deletions cut 2 bases from V and 3 bases from J, with 13 bases between. CDR1 and CDR2 (germline): GTSNPN, SVGIG (reference sequence). CDR3 sequence: CAWSRGGGHTEAFF. The part of the CDR3 DNA that was read is TGTGCCTGGAGTCGGGGTGGGGGCCACACTGAA. The entire variable domain, with the rest obtained from reference TRBV30 and TRBJ1-1, is as follows: SQTIHQWPATLVQPVGSPLSLECTVEGTSNPNLYWYRQAAGRGLQLLFYSVGIGQISSEVPQNLSASRPQDRQFILSSKKLLLSDSGFYLCAWSRGGGHTEAFFGQGTRLTVV.

There are many counts of this clone. The read is 3 residues too short to cover the CDR3 end, so that end is filled in from the germline J gene. The genes are TRBV30 and TRBJ1-6, with a weak D call TRBD1 (6 bases). Trimming removed 3 bases from V and 9 bases from J, with 21 bases in between. The CDR3 sequence is 16 residues long. Germline V gives CDR1 GTSNPN, CDR2 SVGIG (reference sequence). The CDR3 bases that were read are TGTGCCTGGAGGGTTACCAGGGTAACAGGGCGTTCACCC. Amino acid sequence: CAWRVTRVTGRSP. The full CDR3 is CAWRVTRVTGRSPLHF.

This clone was seen repeatedly, ten times or more. The observed sequence ends 3 residues before the CDR3 terminus, with the missing tail filled in from the germline J gene. V and J are TRBV20-1 and TRBJ2-1; 8 positions match TRBD2. Germline CDR1 and CDR2: DFQATT and SNEGSKA (reference sequence). The V segment lost 6 bases and the J segment 9 bases; nucleotides outside the gene matches: 13. The CDR3 contains 14 residues. CDR3 bases read: TGCAGTGCCAGAAGCGGGGGCGGCCCAGGTGAG. It yields the protein CSARSGGGPGE. The whole CDR3 protein reads CSARSGGGPGEQFF.

This clone appeared many times. Read sequence stops 3 residues before the CDR3 end, and the germline J gene provides the missing end. V usage is TRBV7-2 and J usage is TRBJ2-5; 10 nucleotides agree with TRBD2. There are 15 residues in the CDR3. Germline assignment: CDR1 SGHTA and CDR2 FQGNSA. J was trimmed by 5 bases and V by 5 bases; bases with no gene match: 8. The CDR3 DNA, read in part, is TGTGCCAGCAGCCCTCGGCTAGCGGGGGTCGAGACC. Its translation: CASSPRLAGVET. The complete CDR3 protein is CASSPRLAGVETQYF.

This clone occurred many times. The read gets to within 3 residues of the CDR3 end, and the germline J gene fills in the rest. The chain combines TRBV19 with TRBJ2-3, with 8 bases lining up with TRBD1. V trimming: 2 bases; J trimming: 6 bases; junction bases outside the gene matches: 1. The CDR3 contains 13 residues. CDR1 is LNHDA and CDR2 is SQIVND in the germline V gene (reference sequence). The part of the CDR3 DNA that was read is TGTGCCAGTAGTATACAGGGGGCTGATACG. Its translation is CASSIQGADT. The full CDR3 is CASSIQGADTQYF.

This clone came up many times. The read ends 3 residues before the CDR3 terminus; that terminus is restored from the germline J gene. The rearrangement uses TRBV6-2 or TRBV6-3 and TRBJ1-1; D not resolved. Germline CDR1 MNHEY, CDR2 SVGEGT. The CDR3 runs to 14 residues. The ends were cut back, 4 bases at V and 0 bases at J, with 9 bases in the middle. The covered CDR3 bases are TGTGCCAGCAGTTCTACTTCCATGAACACTGAA. Translation gives CASSSTSMNTE. The CDR3 as a whole reads CASSSTSMNTEAFF.

This clone came up many times. The read halts 3 residues ahead of the CDR3 end, with the missing end drawn from the germline J gene. The chain joins TRBV20-1 to TRBJ2-3, with D possibly being TRBD2 (6 bases). Germline CDR1 reads DFQATT; CDR2 reads SNEGSKA (reference sequence). The ends were cut back, 5 bases at V and 1 base at J, with 7 bases in the middle. The CDR3 extends over 12 amino acids. Incomplete CDR3 DNA: TGCAGTGCTTGGGGGGGCACAGATACG. It yields the protein CSAWGGTDT. The full CDR3 is CSAWGGTDTQYF.

This clone was counted at least ten times. The read terminates 3 residues ahead of where the CDR3 ends, so the germline J gene completes it. The chain carries TRBV5-6 and TRBJ1-1, with a possible D match to TRBD1 (6 bases). In germline, CDR1 is SGHDT, CDR2 YYEEEE. The CDR3 is 13 amino acids. Trimming left V 5 bases short and J 1 base short, with 9 bases between. CDR3 in amino acids: CASSWTANTEAFF. The sequenced part of the CDR3 DNA is TGTGCCAGCAGTTGGACAGCGAACACTGAA.

This clone was counted only a few times. The read comes to an end 3 residues before the CDR3 does, leaving the germline J gene to fill in the end. The chain carries TRBV7-9 and TRBJ2-7, with 9 bases that match TRBD1. This CDR3 is built from 13 residues. J lost 5 bases, V lost 4 bases, and 3 bases had no gene match. From germline, CDR1 is SEHNR and CDR2 FQNEAQ (reference sequence). The CDR3 loop is CASSSRTGDEQYF. Partial CDR3 DNA: TGTGCCAGCAGCTCTCGGACAGGGGACGAG.

Concerning this clone: Since a much larger clone is just one base distant, this may be a read error. The part of the CDR3 DNA that was read is TGTGCCTGGAGCCCCGGGACAGGGAGTTATGAAACC. As protein: CAWSPGTGSYET. The whole CDR3 sequence reads CAWSPGTGSYETLHF. This chain connects TRBV30 to TRBJ1-6; 9 nucleotides align to TRBD1. The CDR3 end lies 3 residues beyond the end of the read and is filled in from the germline J gene. The CDR3 length is 15 residues. Looked up from germline, CDR1 is GTSNPN and CDR2 is SVGIG (reference sequence).

This clone was detected ten times or more. A read error may produce the germline difference seen at one junction end. The CDR3 extends 3 residues past the end of the read, so its final part is completed from the germline J gene. The chain joins TRBV6-1 to TRBJ1-4; 7 positions agree with TRBD1. There are 14 residues in the CDR3. Germline CDR1 and CDR2: MNHNS and SASEGT. The CDR3 bases that were read are TGTGCCAGCAGGGAAGGGGGCCGGATTGAAAAA. This encodes CASREGGRIEK. The entire CDR3 sequence reads CASREGGRIEKLFF.

The sample holds many counts of this clone. The sequence runs out 3 residues before the end of the CDR3; the remainder is reconstructed from the germline J gene. This chain uses TRBV20-1 with TRBJ2-5; D possibly matches TRBD1 or TRBD2 (5 bases each). The CDR3 length is 13 residues. V was clipped by 5 bases and J by 3 bases, with 13 bases between them. In germline, CDR1 is DFQATT, CDR2 SNEGSKA (reference sequence). The CDR3 spells CSAEGSHEETQYF. CDR3 DNA, as far as it was read: TGCAGTGCTGAGGGGTCGCACGAAGAGACC.

This clone was recorded at least ten times. Read sequence stops 3 residues before the CDR3 end, and the germline J gene provides the missing end. The V gene is TRBV4-2, the J gene TRBJ2-3; 7 bases are shared with TRBD2. Germline CDR1 is LGHNA and CDR2 is YNFKEQ. V was clipped by 1 base and J by 3 bases; unmatched bases: 4. There are 15 residues in the CDR3. CDR3 DNA (partial): TGTGCCAGCAGCCAAGCTAGCGGAAGGACAGATACG. Residues: CASSQASGRTDT. The complete CDR3 protein is CASSQASGRTDTQYF.

This clone was observed many times. The read halts 3 residues ahead of the CDR3 end, with the missing end drawn from the germline J gene. The J gene is TRBJ1-5, the V gene TRBV6-2 or TRBV6-3; TRBD1 aligns across 7 bases. The J segment lost 2 bases and the V segment lost 4 bases, leaving 11 bases of the junction unmatched. CDR3 length: 17 residues. The germline CDR1 and CDR2 sequences are MNHEY and SVGEGT. The sequenced CDR3 bases are TGTGCCAGCAGTTCCGGGCAGGGGGTTTTGGGCAATCAGCCC. This encodes CASSSGQGVLGNQP. The entire CDR3 is CASSSGQGVLGNQPQHF.

The sample holds many counts of this clone. Sequencing ends 3 residues short of the CDR3 end; the germline J gene provides the rest. The V call is TRBV7-3, the J call TRBJ2-2; tentative D call: TRBD1 (6 bases). Deletions cut 7 bases from V and 3 bases from J, with 12 bases between. The germline CDR1 and CDR2 sequences are SGHTA and FQGTGA. CDR3 length: 14 amino acids. This CDR3 is CASTSGQHTGELFF. Incomplete CDR3 DNA: TGTGCCAGCACCTCCGGACAGCACACCGGGGAG.